The 6 T cell receptor beta chains below come from one sample, sequenced in a study of shared clonotypes between healthy human individuals. Produced via immunoSEQ multiplex PCR; TCRdb's table is partial and in-frame only. The table has some 2,400,000 clones, roughly 95% seen once. The specimen sequenced was naive CD4+ T cells sorted from blood. Described subset: CD45RA+ positively selected. The source is a man aged 18 to 29 in good health.

V is TRBV6-5 and J is TRBJ2-5, with D possibly TRBD1 on 6 matching bases. The CDR3 extends over 15 amino acids. The V end was cut by 2 bases, the J end by 3 bases, with 13 bases between. Looked up from germline, CDR1 is MNHEY and CDR2 is SVGAGI. The CDR3 DNA reads TGTGCCAGCAGTTACAGCCGGGACAACAAAGAGACCCAGTACTTC. It is translated as CASSYSRDNKETQYF.

The chain is built from TRBV29-1 and TRBJ2-3; 7 bases agree with TRBD2. Germline CDR1 is SQVTM and CDR2 is ANQGSEA. The CDR3 has 14 residues. Germline trimming cut 2 bases from V and 4 bases from J; bases unmatched to any gene: 6. The CDR3 sequence: CSVEQSGGADTQYF. The DNA for the CDR3 is TGCAGCGTTGAACAATCGGGGGGTGCAGATACGCAGTATTTT.

The genes are TRBV19 and TRBJ2-5, with 7 bases matching TRBD1. The CDR3 loop spans 13 amino acids. The germline gives CDR1 LNHDA, CDR2 SQIVND (reference sequence). The V segment lost 3 bases and the J segment 3 bases; nucleotides outside the gene matches: 1. CDR3 residues: CASSMGQKETQYF. The CDR3 DNA follows: TGTGCCAGTAGTATGGGACAGAAAGAGACCCAGTACTTC.

V is TRBV7-9 and J is TRBJ1-2; D remains unclear. The CDR3 runs 12 residues. Germline values: CDR1 SEHNR, CDR2 FQNEAQ (reference sequence). Trimming pared 8 bases from V and 2 bases from J, leaving 9 bases between. The CDR3 nucleotides read TGTGCCAGCTGTCCGGGAAACTATGGCTACACCTTC. Amino acids: CASCPGNYGYTF.

The V gene is TRBV10-3, the J gene TRBJ2-7; 14 nucleotides line up with TRBD2. J was trimmed by 4 bases and V by 5 bases; bases with no gene match: 7. The germline CDR1 and CDR2 sequences are ENHRY and SYGVKD. CDR3 length: 16 amino acids. The CDR3: CAISLTGLAGGYEQYF. The CDR3 DNA reads TGTGCCATCAGTCTTACTGGACTAGCGGGAGGTTACGAGCAGTACTTC.

The chain is built from TRBV27 and TRBJ2-6; D gene uncertain. Germline CDR1 reads MNHEY; CDR2 reads SMNVEV (reference sequence). Trimming took off 2 bases at V and 0 bases at J, with 11 bases between the two ends. This CDR3 is built from 17 residues. CDR3 sequence reads: CASSLRAAYSGANVLTF. CDR3 DNA: TGTGCCAGCAGTTTAAGGGCAGCTTACTCTGGGGCCAACGTCCTGACTTTC.